Below, 5 T cell receptor beta chains from the same sample are listed, as sequenced in a study of T cell responses to AZD1222 COVID-19 vaccine. Data came from immunoSEQ multiplex PCR; TCRdb stores just in-frame clones and leaves some out. Of about 140,000 clones in the sample, 80% to 90% were seen once. The source material was peripheral blood, sampled on day 0 of AZD1222 vaccination. The source is an adult in good health.

V gene TRBV6-5 combines with J gene TRBJ1-5; no firm D call. The ends were cut back, 5 bases at V and 6 bases at J, with 17 bases in the middle. Germline assignment: CDR1 MNHEY and CDR2 SVGAGI. This CDR3 is built from 15 residues. The CDR3 loop is CASSPQGQGVQPQHF. DNA for the CDR3: TGTGCCAGCAGTCCCCAAGGGCAAGGCGTTCAGCCCCAGCATTTT.

CDR3 loop: CASSFGRGNGDSNQPQHF. The CDR3 region has the DNA TGTGCCAGCAGTTTTGGTCGGGGAAACGGGGATAGCAATCAGCCCCAGCATTTT. The chain has TRBV28 and TRBJ1-5; D not certain. The CDR3 loop spans 18 amino acids. The ends were cut back, 3 bases at V and 0 bases at J, with 18 bases in the middle. CDR1 and CDR2 from the germline V gene are MDHEN and SYDVKM.

The genes are TRBV19 and TRBJ2-3; 9 bases agree with TRBD2. The V gene end was trimmed by 7 bases and the J gene end by 6 bases; junction bases not matched to a gene: 14. CDR3 length: 16 amino acids. Germline lookup yields CDR1 LNHDA and CDR2 SQIVND (reference sequence). CDR3 region: CASISGGSGRTDTQYF. The DNA for the CDR3 is TGTGCCAGTATATCTGGGGGGAGCGGGAGGACCGATACGCAGTATTTT.

CDR3 loop: CASSLEGGVVYEQFF. For the CDR3, the DNA is TGCGCCAGCAGCTTGGAGGGTGGAGTGGTCTATGAGCAGTTCTTC. The chain uses TRBV5-1 and TRBJ2-1; D remains ambiguous. Looked up from germline, CDR1 is SGHRS and CDR2 is YFSETQ. The CDR3 length is 15 residues. V lost 0 bases to trimming and J lost 8 bases, with 15 bases between them.

This clone was counted a few times. V gene TRBV6-4 combines with J gene TRBJ2-4; D is uncertain. Germline V lookup: CDR1 MRHNA, CDR2 SNTAGT. Trimming cost V 4 bases and J 1 base, with 8 bases left between them. This CDR3 contains 14 residues. In DNA form, the CDR3 reads TGTGCCAGCAGTGGAGTTCGTGCCAAAAACATTCAGTACTTC. It specifies CASSGVRAKNIQYF.